The 13 T cell receptor beta chains presented below share a single source sample, sequenced in a study of yellow fever vaccine responses in identical twins. TCRdb called the RT-PCR reads again in MiXCR, with one record for every CDR3 protein. The sample has around 17,000 distinct CDR3 sequences; 80% to 85% are singletons. This specimen was T cells from blood (PBMCs), unsorted or a sorted subset (not recorded which), taken before or after yellow fever vaccination (not recorded which). These receptors were collected from a woman in her late teens or twenties who received the yellow fever vaccine.

The V gene is TRBV11-3, the J gene TRBJ2-3; no firm D call. The germline V gene has CDR1 SGHNT and CDR2 YENEEA. CDR3 size: 15 residues. V was trimmed by 2 bases and J by 6 bases, leaving 15 bases between them. The CDR3, as DNA: TGTGCCAGCAGCTTAAGGTCGCTAGTCAGCGATACGCAGTATTTT. It encodes CASSLRSLVSDTQYF.

CDR3 sequence: CSVELGAGGANVLTF. The CDR3 DNA is TGCAGCGTTGAATTGGGGGCAGGAGGGGCCAACGTCCTGACTTTC. The V gene is TRBV29-1, the J gene TRBJ2-6; TRBD1 might be the D (6 bases). This CDR3 contains 15 residues. V was shortened by 2 bases and J by 4 bases, with 12 bases between the two germline ends. Germline assignment: CDR1 SQVTM and CDR2 ANQGSEA.

The chain carries TRBV10-3 and TRBJ1-1; 7 bases align to TRBD1. Germline loops: CDR1 ENHRY, CDR2 SYGVKD. J lost 4 bases, V lost 7 bases, and 6 bases had no gene match. This CDR3 spans 13 amino acids. The CDR3 sequence: CAINRGEGTEAFF. CDR3 coding DNA: TGTGCCATCAACAGGGGCGAGGGCACTGAAGCTTTCTTT.

The V gene is TRBV14, the J gene TRBJ2-7, with D hard to call. The CDR3 loop spans 12 amino acids. CDR1 and CDR2 (germline): SGHDN, FVKESK. Trimming pared 2 bases from V and 3 bases from J, leaving 5 bases between. CDR3 in DNA: TGTGCCAGCAGCCAAACCATCTACGAGCAGTACTTC. Translation gives CASSQTIYEQYF.

The rearrangement joins TRBV7-9 to TRBJ2-6; D is undetermined. V was trimmed by 3 bases and J by 4 bases, leaving 4 bases between them. The CDR3 extends over 13 amino acids. From germline, CDR1 is SEHNR and CDR2 FQNEAQ (reference sequence). The CDR3 nucleotides are TGTGCCAGCAGCTTTTTGGGGGCCAACGTCCTGACTTTC. It encodes CASSFLGANVLTF.

Regarding this clonotype: At one boundary the junction diverges from the germline segment, which might be a read error. V and J are TRBV7-9 and TRBJ2-2; no firm D call. Germline V CDR1 and CDR2: SEHNR, FQNEAQ (reference sequence). The CDR3 sequence is 12 residues long. DNA for the CDR3: TGTGCCAGCAGCCTTAACATCGGGGAGCTGTTTTTT. Translation: CASSLNIGELFF.

In this sample, this clonotype turned up once. The chain couples TRBV12-3 or TRBV12-4 to TRBJ1-1; 7 nucleotides align to TRBD1. The CDR3 runs to 12 residues. V was pared by 6 bases and J by 4 bases, with 2 bases of the junction left unmatched. The CDR3 DNA is TGTGCCAGCAGCAGGACAGGCACTGAAGCTTTCTTT. This sequence encodes CASSRTGTEAFF.

The chain uses TRBV29-1 and TRBJ2-7; a possible D gene is TRBD1 (6 bases). Trimming removed 4 bases at V and 7 bases at J, with 20 bases between. CDR3 size: 14 residues. From germline, CDR1 is SQVTM and CDR2 ANQGSEA. The DNA of the CDR3 is TGCAGCGTTGCAATAGCTTTCAGGGGAGAGGAGCAGTACTTC. The encoded protein is CSVAIAFRGEEQYF.

This clonotype was seen more than once but under ten times. This chain's CDR3 is CASSQGREQFF. The CDR3 region has the DNA TGTGCCAGCAGTCAGGGGAGGGAGCAGTTCTTC. The gene calls are TRBV2 and TRBJ2-1; D tentatively reads TRBD1 or TRBD2 (6 bases each). Trimming stripped 5 bases from V and 10 bases from J, with 9 bases between. Germline CDR1 and CDR2: SNHLY and FYNNEI. The CDR3 loop spans 11 amino acids.

The gene calls are TRBV11-3 and TRBJ2-1, with D perhaps TRBD2 (5 bases). The germline V gene has CDR1 SGHNT and CDR2 YENEEA. V shed 5 bases and J shed 1 base, with 9 bases lying between them. The CDR3 contains 14 residues. DNA of the CDR3: TGTGCCAGCAGCCCGTGGAGGTCCTACAATGAGCAGTTCTTC. It is translated as CASSPWRSYNEQFF.

V usage is TRBV28 and J usage is TRBJ2-2; no definite D call. This CDR3 is built from 13 residues. Germline V gene sequence: CDR1 MDHEN, CDR2 SYDVKM. V was shortened by 1 base and J by 5 bases, with 5 bases between the two germline ends. The CDR3 DNA sequence: TGTGCCAGCAGTTTATCGGGTACCGGGGAGCTGTTTTTT. Amino acid sequence: CASSLSGTGELFF.

The CDR3 nucleotides are TGCAGTGCCCCCTCAAAGGTGACGGAGCAGTACTTC. Translated, it gives CSAPSKVTEQYF. The chain is built from TRBV20-1 and TRBJ2-7; D not certain. The germline CDR1 and CDR2 sequences are DFQATT and SNEGSKA (reference sequence). V was pared by 6 bases and J by 7 bases, with 16 bases between. This CDR3 has 12 amino acids.

V is TRBV5-4 and J is TRBJ1-3; D ambiguous. CDR1 SGHNT and CDR2 YYREEE come from the germline V gene (reference sequence). V was shortened by 3 bases and J by 9 bases, with 13 bases between the two germline ends. This CDR3 has 13 amino acids. The CDR3 bases are TGTGCCAGCAGCTCCACAGCGTCGGGCACCATATATTTT. Its translation: CASSSTASGTIYF.